These T cell receptor beta chains were read from a single sample in a study of glioma-infiltrating T cells after dendritic cell vaccination. This table comes from immunoSEQ multiplex PCR, and its TCRdb copy is limited to in-frame clones, with some not included. The repertoire holds roughly 60,000 clones, with over 65% as singletons. The source was blood, collected after dendritic cell vaccination. These receptors all stem from a human donor with glioblastoma. Each CDR3 is given with its conserved first and last residue.

j_call v_call cdr3_aa
TRBJ1-1 TRBV7-9 CASSLGGVGAEAFF
TRBJ2-7 TRBV6-1 CASGTPGEQYF
TRBJ1-1 TRBV7-6 CASSLGGPNTEAFF
TRBJ1-5 TRBV6-1 CASEEGGVSQPQHF
TRBJ2-1 TRBV5-6 CASSLAGAINEQFF
TRBJ2-3 TRBV7-2 CASSSGQGLDTQYF
TRBJ2-1 TRBV7-6 CASSLARGTYNEQFF
TRBJ2-5 TRBV4-2 CASSHGLAGGQGQETQYF
TRBJ1-6 TRBV9 CASSTPRGPSYNSPLHF
TRBJ1-5 TRBV30 CAWSDGYQPQHF
TRBJ1-6 TRBV30 CGRGGHPLHF
TRBJ1-4 TRBV7-6 CASSFGDYNEKLFF
TRBJ2-3 TRBV5-1 CASSLVTGTDTQYF
TRBJ2-1 TRBV7-2 CASSPPPRGPKFF
TRBJ2-1 TRBV18 CASSLLDRNEQFF
TRBJ1-2 TRBV6-6 CASSPFEGYTF
TRBJ2-1 TRBV7-8 CASSQRQQIYNEQFF
TRBJ2-1 TRBV13 CASSLGGGSYNEQFF
TRBJ2-3 TRBV27 CASSLDGGNTQYF
TRBJ2-3 TRBV14 CASSRHGTHEGDTQYF
TRBJ2-1 TRBV4-3 CASSLAGGSYNEQFF
TRBJ2-3 TRBV7-2 CASSLAGGFSTDTQYF
TRBJ2-2 TRBV4-1 CASSQVGGGGRTGELFF
TRBJ1-5 TRBV18 CASSKDRVNQPQHF
TRBJ1-2 TRBV30 CAWIDRTNGYTF
TRBJ1-1 TRBV6-5 CASRPPGTTNTEAFF
TRBJ1-6 TRBV5-4 CASRETGDISPLHF
TRBJ2-7 TRBV2 CASSEESSSGAYEQYF
TRBJ2-3 TRBV10-1 CASSEGRYTDTQYF
TRBJ1-5 TRBV9 CASSPPGGASNQPQHF
TRBJ2-3 TRBV4-3 CASSQASGVTDTQYF
TRBJ1-1 TRBV28 CASSLYWTGGGMNTEAFF
TRBJ2-2 TRBV19 CASSIIGATGELFF
TRBJ1-1 TRBV29-1 CSVMGLANTEAFF
TRBJ2-3 TRBV27 CASSLSLPDTQYF
TRBJ1-2 TRBV19 CASSIAAGLGYTF
TRBJ1-2 TRBV10-3 CAISGPGTPLEGYTF
TRBJ1-4 TRBV6-6 CASRDRGGEKLFF
TRBJ2-2 TRBV14 CASSQVYFTGELFF
TRBJ2-2 TRBV4-1 CASSTRKTGFHTGELFF
TRBJ2-5 TRBV7-6 CASSLLADYQETQYF
TRBJ1-2 TRBV7-3 CASSPTGTNYGYTF
TRBJ2-1 TRBV2 CASSGHNEQFF
TRBJ2-7 TRBV9 CASSVGGRSSYEQYF
TRBJ2-5 TRBV4-2 CASSLVNGEGETQYF
TRBJ2-7 TRBV7-9 CASSVSTVAVYEQYF
TRBJ2-5 TRBV6-5 CASSYSWGEETQYF
TRBJ2-2 TRBV4-2 CASSQDPGSNTGELFF
TRBJ1-2 TRBV20-1 CSATGPPGYTF
TRBJ2-5 TRBV2 CASSGGREVETQYF
TRBJ1-1 TRBV12-5 CASGAGGSTEAFF
TRBJ2-6 TRBV18 CASSPSYSGISGANVLTF
TRBJ2-1 TRBV6-1 CASTRGAGDNEQFF
TRBJ2-7 TRBV11-3 CASSSTLAGDYEQYF
TRBJ2-6 TRBV6-5 CASSYSGAGANVLTF
TRBJ2-7 TRBV5-1 CASSLEGPYEQYF
TRBJ1-6 TRBV18 CASSPRQGDNSPLHF